This TCR beta chain was documented in a study of blood T cell repertoires in COVID-19. The repertoire was sequenced with immunoSEQ multiplex PCR; TCRdb's copy has only in-frame clones and lacks some. The sample lists fewer than 350,000 clones, roughly nine tenths occurring once. The CDR3 has 14 residues. The V gene's germline CDR1 is SGHTA and CDR2 FQGNSA. Trimming cost V 4 bases and J 6 bases, with 16 bases left between them. Donors in Cohort 3 who had recovered were those with two negative PCRs, healthcare professional clearance, or resolution of their symptoms. This clonotype was obtained from a woman aged 40 to 49 who had recovered from COVID-19. Sequences were obtained from PBMCs or T cells enriched from blood (not recorded which). This chain connects TRBV7-2 to TRBJ2-7; TRBD1 might be the D (6 bases). This CDR3 reads CASSSGDTRGEQYF. CDR3 nucleotides: TGTGCCAGCAGCTCAGGGGACACCAGGGGCGAGCAGTACTTC.